This T cell receptor (beta chain) is drawn from a study of blood T cell repertoires in COVID-19. Across the whole study: In each case, the material was cDNA or gDNA derived from T cells, B-cell-depleted T cells, or PBMCs.

The CDR3 totals 15 residues. Germline-derived CDR1 and CDR2 are LGHNA and YNFKEQ. V lost 0 bases, J lost 5 bases, and 13 bases lay in between. In the original workflow: Amplifying reference gene primers gave estimates of nucleated cell counts. TCRdb keeps only in-frame clones here, not all; method: immunoSEQ multiplex PCR. V and J calls and clone size are those listed in that table; D and trimming were worked out from the DNA. The sample yields about 190,000 clones, approximately 88% seen once. The genes are TRBV4-2 and TRBJ1-2; the D is unclear. This sequence originates from a man aged 40-50 years with acute or convalescent COVID-19. Sequencing was carried out using peripheral blood. The CDR3 bases are TGTGCCAGCAGCCAAGAGCCCGAGGGCGGATATGGCTACACCTTC. Its translation: CASSQEPEGGYGYTF.